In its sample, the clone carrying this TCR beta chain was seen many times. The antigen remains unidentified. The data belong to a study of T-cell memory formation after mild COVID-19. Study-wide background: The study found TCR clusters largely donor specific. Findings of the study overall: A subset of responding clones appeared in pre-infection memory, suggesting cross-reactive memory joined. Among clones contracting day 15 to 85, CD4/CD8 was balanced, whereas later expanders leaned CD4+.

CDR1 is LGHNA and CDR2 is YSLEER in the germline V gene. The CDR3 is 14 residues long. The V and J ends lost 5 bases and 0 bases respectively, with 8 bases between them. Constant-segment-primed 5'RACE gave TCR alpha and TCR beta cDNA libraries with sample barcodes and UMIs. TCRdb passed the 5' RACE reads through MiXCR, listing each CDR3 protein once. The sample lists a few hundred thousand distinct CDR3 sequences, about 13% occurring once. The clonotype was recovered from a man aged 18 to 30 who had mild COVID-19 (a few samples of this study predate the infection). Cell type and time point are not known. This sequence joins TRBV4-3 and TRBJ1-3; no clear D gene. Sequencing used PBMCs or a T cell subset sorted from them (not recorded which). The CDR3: CASSTTVSGNTIYF. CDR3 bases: TGCGCCAGCAGCACTACAGTCTCTGGAAACACCATATATTTT.